This TCR beta chain was sequenced during a study of shared clonotypes between healthy human individuals. Using immunoSEQ multiplex PCR, the repertoire was profiled, and TCRdb retains in-frame clones only, with some absent. Of about 2 million clones listed, about 94% are singletons. Germline loops: CDR1 LNHDA, CDR2 SQIVND (reference sequence). Trimming stripped 1 base from V and 5 bases from J, with 11 bases between. This CDR3 contains 14 residues. Naive CD8 isolation took CD45RO-negative cells positively selected for CCR7 and excluded terminally differentiated effector memory CD45RA+ cells. The sequence came from a man younger than 35 in good health. V usage is TRBV19 and J usage is TRBJ1-1, with a weak D call TRBD1 (5 bases). Sequencing used naive CD8+ T cells sorted from blood. The CDR3 sequence: CASSIGEGVTEAFF. CDR3 DNA: TGTGCCAGTAGTATAGGAGAAGGGGTGACTGAAGCTTTCTTT.